This entry lists 28 T cell receptor beta chains sequenced from one sample in a study of T cell responses to AZD1222 COVID-19 vaccine. Assay: immunoSEQ multiplex PCR; the TCRdb copy retains only in-frame clones and omits some. This table has about 81,000 clones, under 95% appearing once. The specimen comprised peripheral blood, sampled on day 0 of AZD1222 vaccination. Receptors were obtained from an adult in good health.

The chain uses TRBV30 and TRBJ1-6; D is ambiguous. There are 14 residues in the CDR3. Germline loops: CDR1 GTSNPN, CDR2 SVGIG (reference sequence). The V end lost 7 bases, the J end lost 0 bases, and 10 bases lay between the germline ends. The CDR3 nucleotides are TGTGCCTTCATGGGGAGCTCCTATAATTCACCCCTCCACTTT. Translating gives CAFMGSSYNSPLHF.

The rearrangement joins TRBV20-1 to TRBJ2-7, with 8 bases that match TRBD1. The CDR3 spans 14 residues. Germline lookup yields CDR1 DFQATT and CDR2 SNEGSKA (reference sequence). Trimming cost V 3 bases and J 6 bases; bases outside gene matches: 10. Written as DNA, the CDR3 is TGCAGTGCTAGTTGGGACAGGATGGGAGGCGAGCAGTACTTC. The encoded protein is CSASWDRMGGEQYF.

This rearrangement joins TRBV20-1 to TRBJ2-7, with a weak D call TRBD2 (6 bases). Trimming pared 6 bases from V and 2 bases from J, leaving 8 bases between. The germline CDR1 and CDR2 sequences are DFQATT and SNEGSKA (reference sequence). CDR3 length: 11 amino acids. The CDR3 loop is CSATGAYEQYF. In nucleotides, the CDR3 is TGCAGTGCCACGGGAGCCTACGAGCAGTACTTC.

The chain has TRBV6-5 and TRBJ2-1; D is uncertain. From germline, CDR1 is MNHEY and CDR2 SVGAGI. The V end lost 6 bases, the J end lost 0 bases, and 6 bases lay between the germline ends. The CDR3 covers 13 residues. CDR3 in amino acids: CASSPHSYNEQFF. The CDR3 nucleotides are TGTGCCAGCAGCCCCCACTCCTACAATGAGCAGTTCTTC.

The rearrangement links TRBV6-6 to TRBJ1-2; 7 bases line up with TRBD1. The germline gives CDR1 MNHNY, CDR2 SVGAGI (reference sequence). After removal of 2 bases from V and 2 bases from J, the junction contained 2 bases not matched to a gene. The CDR3 extends over 14 amino acids. The CDR3 bases are TGTGCCAGCAGTTACCAGGGGGTGAACTATGGCTACACCTTC. As protein: CASSYQGVNYGYTF.

This chain links TRBV28 with TRBJ2-1; tentatively, D is TRBD1 (6 bases). The CDR3 loop spans 14 amino acids. The V gene lost 6 bases and the J gene lost 7 bases, with 16 bases spanning the gap. The germline CDR1 and CDR2 sequences are MDHEN and SYDVKM. For the CDR3, the DNA is TGTGCCAGCAGCTCGGCCCAGGGGTGGAATGAGCAGTTCTTC. Translation gives CASSSAQGWNEQFF.

The chain has TRBV5-1 and TRBJ2-2; no clear D. Germline loops: CDR1 SGHRS, CDR2 YFSETQ. The ends were cut back, 7 bases at V and 10 bases at J, with 17 bases in the middle. The CDR3 covers 13 residues. CDR3 bases: TGCGCCAGCGGGTGGACCACCCATGAGGAGCTGTTTTTT. Amino acid sequence: CASGWTTHEELFF.

The chain has TRBV3-1 (or the pseudogene TRBV3-2) and TRBJ2-7; TRBD1 or TRBD2 may be the D gene (6 bases each). Looked up from germline, CDR1 is LGHDT and CDR2 is YNNKEL (reference sequence). The CDR3 runs to 16 residues. Trimming took 1 base from V and 5 from J, leaving 18 bases between them. The CDR3 loop reads CASSQAGLQGGHEQYF. The DNA of the CDR3 is TGTGCCAGCAGCCAAGCAGGTTTACAGGGAGGACACGAGCAGTACTTC.

The chain carries TRBV5-1 and TRBJ2-3; perhaps TRBD1 as D (5 bases). V lost 1 base to trimming and J lost 1 base, with 10 bases between them. The CDR3 is 15 amino acids. Germline V CDR1 and CDR2: SGHRS, YFSETQ. CDR3 DNA: TGCGCCAGCAGCTTGTTGGCAGGGCGCACAGATACGCAGTATTTT. It encodes CASSLLAGRTDTQYF. Full variable domain (missing parts from reference TRBV5-1 and TRBJ2-3): KAGVTQTPRYLIKTRGQQVTLSCSPISGHRSVSWYQQTPGQGLQFLFEYFSETQRNKGNFPGRFSGRQFSNSRSEMNVSTLELGDSALYLCASSLLAGRTDTQYFGPGTRLTVL.

The V call is TRBV6-5, the J call TRBJ2-7; D call uncertain. The germline CDR1 and CDR2 sequences are MNHEY and SVGAGI. The length of the CDR3 is 13 residues. Trimming took off 2 bases at V and 3 bases at J, with 8 bases between the two ends. Here the CDR3 DNA reads TGTGCCAGCAGTTACCGGACCCTCTACGAGCAGTACTTC. This codes for CASSYRTLYEQYF.

The chain employs TRBV6-5 and TRBJ1-3; the D is unclear. In germline, CDR1 is MNHEY, CDR2 SVGAGI. CDR3 length equals 13 residues. Trimming cost V 9 bases and J 1 base, with 10 bases left between them. DNA for the CDR3: TGTGCCAGTTGGGATGTATCTGGAAACACCATATATTTT. This gives the protein CASWDVSGNTIYF.

This clone has just one count. The genes are TRBV28 and TRBJ2-7, with 9 bases lining up with TRBD1. J was trimmed by 6 bases and V by 6 bases; bases with no gene match: 12. This CDR3 spans 15 amino acids. The germline V gene encodes CDR1 MDHEN and CDR2 SYDVKM. CDR3 loop: CASRGGQGGYGEQYF. CDR3 DNA sequence: TGTGCCAGCAGGGGGGGACAGGGAGGGTACGGCGAGCAGTACTTC.

The rearrangement links TRBV7-2 to TRBJ2-5, with a possible D match to TRBD1 (6 bases). CDR3 length: 13 amino acids. Germline V gives CDR1 SGHTA, CDR2 FQGNSA. V shed 5 bases and J shed 3 bases, with 10 bases lying between them. The CDR3: CASSGGPEETQYF. CDR3 in DNA: TGTGCCAGCAGCGGGGGCCCGGAAGAGACCCAGTACTTC.

The genes are TRBV29-1 and TRBJ2-7, with D perhaps being TRBD1 or TRBD2 (6 bases each). Germline loops: CDR1 SQVTM, CDR2 ANQGSEA. The CDR3 runs to 14 residues. Trimming cost V 4 bases and J 3 bases, with 16 bases left between them. CDR3 sequence (DNA): TGCAGCGTTGGGGTCATAGGGGGGAACTACGAGCAGTACTTC. Amino acid sequence: CSVGVIGGNYEQYF.

The chain recombines TRBV11-3 with TRBJ2-1; no firm D call. The ends were cut back, 4 bases at V and 5 bases at J, with 6 bases in the middle. In germline, CDR1 is SGHNT, CDR2 YENEEA. The CDR3 spans 12 residues. The CDR3 bases are TGTGCCAGCAGCTCGAGCCACAATGAGCAGTTCTTC. Translating gives CASSSSHNEQFF.

The rearrangement links TRBV27 to TRBJ1-5; a possible D gene is TRBD1 (6 bases). CDR3 length: 12 amino acids. Trimming cost V 6 bases and J 5 bases, with 8 bases left between them. Germline CDR1 and CDR2: MNHEY and SMNVEV (reference sequence). The CDR3 loop reads CASRNRDQPQHF. CDR3 in DNA: TGTGCCAGCAGAAACAGGGATCAGCCCCAGCATTTT.

The chain couples TRBV27 to TRBJ2-2; D is possibly TRBD2 (5 bases). V was clipped by 3 bases and J by 4 bases, with 15 bases between them. Germline loops: CDR1 MNHEY, CDR2 SMNVEV (reference sequence). CDR3 length equals 16 residues. The CDR3 DNA is TGTGCCAGCAGTTTTAGTCCAGCCCGGGGCACCGGGGAGCTGTTTTTT. It codes for CASSFSPARGTGELFF.

V is TRBV25-1 and J is TRBJ1-2; 7 nucleotides align to TRBD1. Germline CDR1 and CDR2: MGHDK and SYGVNS. The V segment lost 2 bases and the J segment 4 bases; nucleotides outside the gene matches: 7. CDR3 length: 15 amino acids. CDR3 protein: CASSEGTATFYGYTF. The CDR3 nucleotides are TGTGCCAGCAGTGAAGGGACAGCGACGTTCTATGGCTACACCTTC.

This chain links TRBV25-1 with TRBJ2-2; TRBD1 agrees at 7 bases. This CDR3 comprises 16 residues. The germline V gene has CDR1 MGHDK and CDR2 SYGVNS. The V and J ends lost 4 bases and 7 bases, in that order; junction bases with no gene match: 12. As DNA, the CDR3 is TGTGCCAGCAGTGCCATAAGTAGGGGGCGCAGCGGGGAGCTGTTTTTT. It yields the protein CASSAISRGRSGELFF.

The rearrangement links TRBV28 to TRBJ1-4, with a possible D match to TRBD1 (6 bases). V was shortened by 6 bases and J by 2 bases, with 10 bases between the two germline ends. CDR1 is MDHEN, CDR2 SYDVKM, per germline. There are 14 residues in the CDR3. CDR3: CASSSTGTNEKLFF. The CDR3 nucleotides read TGTGCCAGCAGCTCCACAGGGACTAATGAAAAACTGTTTTTT.

The chain employs TRBV7-9 and TRBJ1-2, with D possibly TRBD1 on 5 matching bases. Germline loops: CDR1 SEHNR, CDR2 FQNEAQ (reference sequence). The CDR3 totals 16 residues. Deletions cut 3 bases from V and 4 bases from J, with 18 bases between. CDR3 region: CASSFVGTVKSYGYTF. CDR3 DNA: TGTGCCAGCAGCTTTGTTGGGACGGTGAAAAGCTATGGCTACACCTTC.

The chain carries TRBV19 and TRBJ1-5, with no clear D. The germline CDR1 and CDR2 sequences are LNHDA and SQIVND (reference sequence). The CDR3 spans 16 residues. V shed 1 base and J shed 5 bases, with 15 bases lying between them. The CDR3 is CASSIAGLDGYQPQHF. The CDR3, as DNA: TGTGCCAGTAGTATAGCCGGCCTGGATGGTTATCAGCCCCAGCATTTT.

This clone is medium-sized (0.01 to 0.1%) in the sample. The chain couples TRBV6-1 to TRBJ2-6, with 10 bases identical to TRBD2. Germline V gene lookup returns CDR1 MNHNS and CDR2 SASEGT. This CDR3 has 16 residues. J lost 0 bases, V lost 4 bases, and 0 bases had no gene match. CDR3 residues: CASSGLAGSGANVLTF. In nucleotides, the CDR3 is TGTGCCAGCAGTGGACTAGCGGGCTCTGGGGCCAACGTCCTGACTTTC.

The chain employs TRBV7-2 and TRBJ1-5; D gene unclear. Trimming left V 1 base short and J 6 bases short, with 10 bases between. CDR3 size: 14 residues. Germline V gene data show CDR1 as SGHTA and CDR2 as FQGNSA. Here the CDR3 DNA reads TGTGCCAGCAGCTTAGTTGCTTGGGGTCAGCCCCAGCATTTT. Protein sequence: CASSLVAWGQPQHF.

The CDR3 protein is CASSSRRASGQETQYF. The CDR3 nucleotides read TGTGCCAGCAGCTCGAGGCGGGCTAGCGGACAAGAGACCCAGTACTTC. The rearrangement links TRBV7-2 to TRBJ2-5; 7 nucleotides match TRBD2. This CDR3 has 16 residues. Per germline, CDR1 SGHTA and CDR2 FQGNSA. With V trimmed by 4 bases and J by 2 bases, 10 bases remained unmatched.

CDR3 nucleotides: TGTGCCACCAGCAGAGAGACAGGGCGGTACACAGATACGCAGTATTTT. Amino acid sequence: CATSRETGRYTDTQYF. The chain combines TRBV15 with TRBJ2-3; TRBD1 matches at 7 bases. The V segment lost 0 bases and the J segment 2 bases; nucleotides outside the gene matches: 5. The germline V gene encodes CDR1 LNHNV and CDR2 YYDKDF (reference sequence). The CDR3 covers 16 residues.

The rearrangement uses TRBV9 and TRBJ1-3; D gene uncertain. This CDR3 contains 16 residues. The V end lost 3 bases, the J end lost 0 bases, and 13 bases lay between the germline ends. In germline, CDR1 is SGDLS, CDR2 YYNGEE. CDR3 sequence: CASSAHHSASGNTIYF. In nucleotides, the CDR3 is TGTGCCAGCAGCGCCCACCACTCTGCCTCTGGAAACACCATATATTTT.

The genes are TRBV7-7 and TRBJ2-1; weak D call: TRBD2 (6 bases). Deletions cut 0 bases from V and 9 bases from J, with 15 bases between. The CDR3 is made up of 15 amino acids. CDR1 is SSHAT and CDR2 is FNYEAQ in the germline V gene (reference sequence). CDR3 in DNA: TGTGCCAGCAGCTTAGCGGGAGGTGCTCTAAGTGAGCAGTTCTTC. The encoded protein is CASSLAGGALSEQFF.